Listed below are T cell receptor beta chains from one sample, sequenced in a study of CXCR3-negative and CXCR3-positive naive CD8 T cells. Following a re-call of the 5' RACE reads, TCRdb has one entry per CDR3 protein and lacks DNA. Its table lists 120,000 or so distinct CDR3 sequences. The sequenced material came from naive CXCR3+ CD8+ T cells from blood. These receptors came from a human donor in good health. Some clones in this sample may be carry-over from other donors' samples. The CDR3 runs from the conserved cysteine through the conserved F or W.

cdr3_length: 16; j_call: TRBJ2-3; v_call: TRBV21-1; cdr3_aa: CASRMTSGLIRDTQYF
cdr3_length: 15; j_call: TRBJ2-7; v_call: TRBV4-3; cdr3_aa: CASSQGVGGSYEQYF
cdr3_length: 13; j_call: TRBJ2-7; v_call: TRBV12-3/TRBV12-4; cdr3_aa: CASSPRASYEQYF
cdr3_length: 17; j_call: TRBJ2-7; v_call: TRBV7-9; cdr3_aa: CASRGAEAHTSSYEQYF
cdr3_length: 13; j_call: TRBJ2-7; v_call: TRBV14; cdr3_aa: CASSQGTGGAQYF
cdr3_length: 13; j_call: TRBJ2-3; v_call: TRBV4-3; cdr3_aa: CASSQERGDTQYF
cdr3_length: 11; j_call: TRBJ2-3; v_call: TRBV19; cdr3_aa: CAAAGTSRQYF
cdr3_length: 15; j_call: TRBJ1-4; v_call: TRBV28; cdr3_aa: CASSMTQGPNEKLFF
cdr3_length: 15; j_call: TRBJ2-1; v_call: TRBV21-1; cdr3_aa: CASSKARQGYNEQFF
cdr3_length: 16; j_call: TRBJ1-3; v_call: TRBV4-3; cdr3_aa: CASSQDPGPSGNTIYF
cdr3_length: 19; j_call: TRBJ2-7; v_call: TRBV6-5; cdr3_aa: CASSYSIIQDRGLSYEQYF
cdr3_length: 12; j_call: TRBJ2-7; v_call: TRBV12-5; cdr3_aa: CASGLVPYEQYF
cdr3_length: 12; j_call: TRBJ2-7; v_call: TRBV12-3/TRBV12-4; cdr3_aa: CASSLGGSEQYF
cdr3_length: 14; j_call: TRBJ2-2; v_call: TRBV27; cdr3_aa: CASSVRRYTGELFF
cdr3_length: 13; j_call: TRBJ2-7; v_call: TRBV28; cdr3_aa: CASSLLGNYEQYF
cdr3_length: 13; j_call: TRBJ2-5; v_call: TRBV11-3; cdr3_aa: CASSPRDEETQYF
cdr3_length: 18; j_call: TRBJ1-5; v_call: TRBV12-3/TRBV12-4; cdr3_aa: CASRHGDRQFYSNQPQHF